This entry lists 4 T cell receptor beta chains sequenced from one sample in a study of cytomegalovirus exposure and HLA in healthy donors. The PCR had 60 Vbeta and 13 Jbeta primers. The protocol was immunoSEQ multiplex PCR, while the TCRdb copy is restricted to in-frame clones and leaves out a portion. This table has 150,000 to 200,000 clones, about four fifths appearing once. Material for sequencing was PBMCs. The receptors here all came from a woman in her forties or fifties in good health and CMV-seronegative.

The CDR3 nucleotides read TGCGCCAGCAGCCAAGATCCCCCAGGGGGGACTGAAGCTTTCTTT. Protein sequence: CASSQDPPGGTEAFF. The rearrangement uses TRBV4-1 and TRBJ1-1; 7 bases align to TRBD1. The germline V gene has CDR1 MGHRA and CDR2 YSYEKL. V lost 0 bases to trimming and J lost 5 bases; unmatched junction nucleotides: 6. The CDR3 runs 15 residues.

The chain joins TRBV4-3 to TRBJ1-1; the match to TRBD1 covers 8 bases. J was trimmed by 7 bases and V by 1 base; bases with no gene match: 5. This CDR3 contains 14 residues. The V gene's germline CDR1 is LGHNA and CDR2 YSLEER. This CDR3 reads CASSQGTGSSEAFF. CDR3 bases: TGCGCCAGCAGCCAAGGGACAGGGTCCAGTGAAGCTTTCTTT.

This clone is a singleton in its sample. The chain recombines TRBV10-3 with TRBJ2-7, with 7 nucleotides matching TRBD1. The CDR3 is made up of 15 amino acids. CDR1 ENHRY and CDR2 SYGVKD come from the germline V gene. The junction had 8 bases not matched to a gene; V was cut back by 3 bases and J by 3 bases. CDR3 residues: CAISDPRTGDYEQYF. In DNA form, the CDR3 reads TGTGCCATCAGTGATCCCCGGACAGGCGACTACGAGCAGTACTTC.

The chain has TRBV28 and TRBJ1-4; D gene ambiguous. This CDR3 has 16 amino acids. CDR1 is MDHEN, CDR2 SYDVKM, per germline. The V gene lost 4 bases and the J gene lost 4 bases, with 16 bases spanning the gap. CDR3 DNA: TGTGCCAGCAGTTACTCGTTATTGAGACATAATGAAAAACTGTTTTTT. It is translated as CASSYSLLRHNEKLFF.